Each of the 32 T cell receptor beta chains below was sequenced from the same sample in a study of spatial heterogeneity in lung cancer. Study conclusions and caveats: Tumor mutation counts were tracked by expanded intratumoral alpha and beta TCR counts.

Time point: sample taken at primary tumor resection. A single record per CDR3 protein comes from TCRdb applying MiXCR to the 5' RACE reads. The sample records about 8,100 distinct CDR3 sequences, around 12% being singletons. The antigens for these receptors are not known. The source material was lung tumor tissue, sampled at surgery. These receptors originate from a male donor with early-stage non-small cell lung cancer.

This clonotype has ten or more counts. The chain links TRBV20-1 to TRBJ1-6; possibly TRBD1 for D (5 bases). CDR3 size: 15 residues. Germline values: CDR1 DFQATT, CDR2 SNEGSKA (reference sequence). V lost 3 bases and J lost 7, with 16 bases in between. In DNA, the CDR3 is TGCAGTGCTAGCGAAAGGGACCTGGGGAATTCACCCCTCCACTTT. The encoded protein is CSASERDLGNSPLHF.

V gene TRBV4-2 combines with J gene TRBJ2-3, with TRBD2 identical over 9 bases. J lost 0 bases, V lost 1 base, and 11 bases had no gene match. This CDR3 is built from 19 residues. Germline loops: CDR1 LGHNA, CDR2 YNFKEQ. The CDR3 region has the DNA TGTGCCAGCAGCCAAGGGGTTAGCGGGGGAGCTACTAGCACAGATACGCAGTATTTT. Translating it yields CASSQGVSGGATSTDTQYF.

A note on this clonotype: Mismatch with germline at one junction end may stem from a read error. This chain connects TRBV2 to TRBJ2-7; possibly TRBD1 or TRBD2 for D (6 bases each). Germline V gene sequence: CDR1 SNHLY, CDR2 FYNNEI. There are 11 residues in the CDR3. CDR3 protein: CASTHIGGTLF. The CDR3 nucleotides are TGTGCCAGCACCCATATCGGGGGCACTCTCTTC.

This clonotype is deemed medium-sized. This sequence joins TRBV7-9 and TRBJ2-5; possible D gene TRBD2, 6 bases. Trimming stripped 0 bases from V and 2 bases from J, with 7 bases between. Germline CDR1 and CDR2: SEHNR and FQNEAQ (reference sequence). CDR3 length: 14 residues. The chain's CDR3 is CASSLAGGQETQYF. The DNA of the CDR3 is TGTGCCAGCAGCTTAGCGGGGGGTCAAGAGACCCAGTACTTC. Variable domain in full (rest from reference TRBV7-9 and TRBJ2-5): DTGVSQNPRHKITKRGQNVTFRCDPISEHNRLYWYRQTLGQGPEFLTYFQNEAQLEKSRLLSDRFSAERPKGSFSTLEIQRTEQGDSAMYLCASSLAGGQETQYFGPGTRLLVL.

This clonotype was recorded at least ten times. The V call is TRBV27, the J call TRBJ2-3; unclear D gene. The V end lost 5 bases, the J end lost 4 bases, and 10 bases lay between the germline ends. The CDR3 is made up of 13 amino acids. Looked up from germline, CDR1 is MNHEY and CDR2 is SMNVEV (reference sequence). In nucleotides, the CDR3 is TGTGCCAGCAGTCCGGATTCGGCAGATACGCAGTATTTT. This translates into CASSPDSADTQYF.

This clonotype was picked up many times. V and J are TRBV6-1 and TRBJ2-2; TRBD2 aligns across 7 bases. Germline values: CDR1 MNHNS, CDR2 SASEGT. V was clipped by 10 bases and J by 2 bases; unmatched bases: 10. The CDR3 is made up of 15 amino acids. This CDR3 reads CANRGGASNTGELFF. CDR3 in DNA: TGTGCCAACCGCGGGGGAGCATCTAACACCGGGGAGCTGTTTTTT.

By share, this clonotype counts as medium-sized. The chain carries TRBV12-3 or TRBV12-4 and TRBJ2-1; 13 bases are shared with TRBD2. The CDR3 totals 15 residues. Unmatched junction bases numbered 6, after V lost 5 bases and J lost 8 bases. The CDR3 DNA sequence: TGTGCCAGCAGTAAACTAGCGGGAGGGAGGGATGAGCAGTTCTTC. Protein product: CASSKLAGGRDEQFF.

This clonotype was picked up many times. The J gene is TRBJ2-1, the V gene TRBV20-1, with a possible D match to TRBD2 (5 bases). The germline gives CDR1 DFQATT, CDR2 SNEGSKA (reference sequence). The CDR3 spans 14 residues. Trimming took 3 bases from V and 0 from J, leaving 9 bases between them. The DNA for the CDR3 is TGCAGTGCTAGGAAGCGGAGCTCCTACAATGAGCAGTTCTTC. Residues: CSARKRSSYNEQFF.

In its sample, this clonotype was seen many times. J is TRBJ2-2 and V is TRBV28; the D is unclear. The CDR3 consists of 14 residues. Trimming took 5 bases from V and 0 from J, leaving 7 bases between them. Germline V gene sequence: CDR1 MDHEN, CDR2 SYDVKM. The CDR3 sequence: CASSLLSNTGELFF. The CDR3 DNA sequence: TGTGCCAGCAGTCTTCTTTCGAACACCGGGGAGCTGTTTTTT.

This clonotype is labeled medium-sized (0.01 to 0.1%). J is TRBJ2-7 and V is TRBV29-1, with D maybe TRBD2 (6 bases). Per the germline V gene, CDR1 is SQVTM and CDR2 is ANQGSEA. Trimming stripped 7 bases from V and 7 bases from J, with 11 bases between. The CDR3 loop spans 10 amino acids. CDR3 loop: CSASGGEQYF. The CDR3 DNA follows: TGCAGCGCCTCTGGAGGGGAGCAGTACTTC.

This clonotype was seen at least ten times. The chain uses TRBV6-6 and TRBJ1-1, with TRBD1 identical over 10 bases. Germline V lookup: CDR1 MNHNY, CDR2 SVGAGI (reference sequence). The CDR3 is 13 amino acids. Trimming cost V 6 bases and J 6 bases; bases outside gene matches: 4. The CDR3 region is CASRTGGSAEAFF. The DNA of the CDR3 is TGTGCCAGCAGGACAGGGGGCAGCGCTGAAGCTTTCTTT.

Within the sample, this clonotype is medium-sized. This sequence joins TRBV7-2 and TRBJ2-1, with 10 bases lining up with TRBD2. This CDR3 has 17 residues. Germline lookup yields CDR1 SGHTA and CDR2 FQGNSA. The trim removed 0 bases at V and 4 bases at J, leaving 6 bases unmatched. CDR3 coding DNA: TGTGCCAGCAGCTTAGCTTCGACTAGCGGGCAATACAATGAGCAGTTCTTC. It specifies CASSLASTSGQYNEQFF.

This clonotype ranks as medium-sized. V is TRBV20-1 and J is TRBJ2-3; weak D call: TRBD2 (6 bases). V was shortened by 0 bases and J by 3 bases, with 19 bases between the two germline ends. The CDR3 totals 17 residues. Germline V lookup: CDR1 DFQATT, CDR2 SNEGSKA (reference sequence). The CDR3 spells CSARDPRGVKGTDTQYF. The CDR3, as DNA: TGCAGTGCTAGAGATCCGCGGGGTGTCAAAGGTACAGATACGCAGTATTTT.

A note on this clonotype: Relative to the germline gene, one junction end is altered; a read error may explain this. This CDR3 reads CDSSSRVTGSYNEQFF. The CDR3 DNA reads as TGTGACAGCAGCTCACGGGTTACCGGGTCCTACAATGAGCAGTTCTTC. V is TRBV7-9 and J is TRBJ2-1; the D is unclear. Germline values: CDR1 SEHNR, CDR2 FQNEAQ (reference sequence). CDR3 length equals 16 residues.

This clonotype is deemed medium-sized. The rearrangement links TRBV3-1 to TRBJ2-7; D remains ambiguous. The V end lost 1 base, the J end lost 0 bases, and 10 bases lay between the germline ends. This CDR3 spans 15 amino acids. Germline V CDR1 and CDR2: LGHDT, YNNKEL (reference sequence). The CDR3 loop reads CASSQGPLTSYEQYF. DNA of the CDR3: TGTGCCAGCAGCCAAGGCCCTCTTACCTCCTACGAGCAGTACTTC.

This clonotype was counted a few times. The rearrangement joins TRBV3-1 to TRBJ2-1; tentative D call: TRBD2 (5 bases). V was pared by 5 bases and J by 1 base, with 12 bases between. This CDR3 is 15 amino acids long. Germline V gene lookup returns CDR1 LGHDT and CDR2 YNNKEL (reference sequence). The CDR3 here is CASSGSRKSYNEQFF. CDR3 DNA sequence: TGTGCCAGCAGCGGGAGTAGGAAGTCCTACAATGAGCAGTTCTTC.

Relative to its sample, this clonotype is medium-sized. The gene calls are TRBV29-1 and TRBJ1-2; TRBD1 matches at 12 bases. This CDR3 has 13 amino acids. Germline assignment: CDR1 SQVTM and CDR2 ANQGSEA. V gave up 6 bases and J gave up 6 bases; unmatched junction bases: 5. CDR3 residues: CSVLGQGADGYTF. The CDR3 DNA is TGCAGCGTCTTGGGACAGGGGGCAGATGGCTACACCTTC.

By proportion, this clonotype is medium-sized. CDR3 region: CASSYPGAYEQYF. CDR3 DNA: TGTGCCAGCAGTTATCCGGGGGCCTACGAGCAGTACTTC. This chain links TRBV6-5 with TRBJ2-7, with D possibly matching TRBD2 (6 bases). From germline, CDR1 is MNHEY and CDR2 SVGAGI. This CDR3 contains 13 residues. V lost 3 bases and J lost 2, with 8 bases in between.

This clonotype was picked up many times. The genes are TRBV3-1 and TRBJ1-1, with D maybe TRBD1 (5 bases). This CDR3 has 12 amino acids. V lost 4 bases and J lost 5, with 8 bases in between. CDR1 is LGHDT and CDR2 is YNNKEL in the germline V gene (reference sequence). CDR3 sequence (DNA): TGTGCCAGCAGCCCCGAGGGGACTGAAGCTTTCTTT. Protein: CASSPEGTEAFF.

This clonotype was found a few times. This rearrangement joins TRBV20-1 to TRBJ2-7; TRBD1 matches at 7 bases. This CDR3 is 15 amino acids long. Germline V gene sequence: CDR1 DFQATT, CDR2 SNEGSKA (reference sequence). Losses at the gene ends were 4 bases for V and 3 bases for J; bases not matched to a gene: 12. CDR3 coding DNA: TGCAGTGCTAACCCCAGGGACAGCTCGCTCTACGAGCAGTACTTC. It yields the protein CSANPRDSSLYEQYF.

This clonotype is medium-sized in the sample. This sequence joins TRBV3-1 and TRBJ2-5; D is possibly TRBD2 (5 bases). V was trimmed by 3 bases and J by 7 bases, leaving 15 bases between them. The germline V gene encodes CDR1 LGHDT and CDR2 YNNKEL (reference sequence). The CDR3 extends over 14 amino acids. The CDR3 nucleotides are TGTGCCAGCAGCCAGGTCCCCGTTGGAGGGACCCAGTACTTC. Translating it yields CASSQVPVGGTQYF.

In its sample, this clonotype was seen many times. CDR3 sequence: CASSPTPISYNEQFF. In nucleotides, the CDR3 is TGTGCCAGCAGTCCAACACCGATATCCTACAATGAGCAGTTCTTC. The V and J genes are TRBV12-3 or TRBV12-4 and TRBJ2-1; D uncertain. CDR3 length equals 15 residues. The V gene lost 5 bases and the J gene lost 1 base, with 12 bases spanning the gap.

This clonotype was detected ten times or more. This CDR3 reads CASSSSGPGDNEQFF. The CDR3 DNA reads as TGTGCCAGCAGCTCGTCCGGCCCAGGGGACAATGAGCAGTTCTTC. The chain combines TRBV7-9 with TRBJ2-1; a possible D gene is TRBD1 (6 bases). V shed 4 bases and J shed 5 bases, with 15 bases lying between them. This CDR3 is 15 amino acids long. Germline V gene data show CDR1 as SEHNR and CDR2 as FQNEAQ (reference sequence).

This clonotype was recorded many times. The chain joins TRBV5-1 to TRBJ2-7; TRBD1 agrees at 8 bases. Germline V CDR1 and CDR2: SGHRS, YFSETQ. With 1 base clipped from V and 0 bases from J, the junction kept 9 bases outside the gene matches. The CDR3 extends over 17 amino acids. The CDR3 region has the DNA TGCGCCAGCAGCTTGACCACCGGGACAGGCATCTCCTACGAGCAGTACTTC. This encodes CASSLTTGTGISYEQYF.

This clonotype was recorded many times. The chain uses TRBV10-3 and TRBJ1-1, with a possible D match to TRBD1 (5 bases). Trimming cost V 0 bases and J 10 bases, with 12 bases left between them. This CDR3 region has 13 residues. CDR1 is ENHRY and CDR2 is SYGVKD in the germline V gene. DNA of the CDR3: TGTGCCATCAGTGAGTCGAAGGACATTGGAGCTTTCTTT. Its translation: CAISESKDIGAFF.

The rearrangement joins TRBV15 to TRBJ2-7; 8 bases align to TRBD2. Germline-derived CDR1 and CDR2 are LNHNV and YYDKDF (reference sequence). Trimming removed 4 bases from V and 3 bases from J; junction bases left unmatched: 2. This CDR3 contains 13 residues. The CDR3 sequence: CATSTGTSYEQYF. The CDR3 coding sequence is TGTGCCACCAGCACCGGGACTAGCTACGAGCAGTACTTC.

By proportion, this clonotype is medium-sized (0.01 to 0.1%). The rearrangement uses TRBV23-1 and TRBJ1-1; no definite D call. TRBV23-1 is noted as an ORF with a role that remains uncertain. V dropped 4 bases and J dropped 0 bases, with 6 bases sitting between them. The length of the CDR3 is 13 residues. The CDR3 loop is CASSLGVNTEAFF. In DNA, the CDR3 is TGCGCCAGCAGTCTTGGGGTGAACACTGAAGCTTTCTTT.

This clonotype is medium-sized. V is TRBV6-5 and J is TRBJ2-1, with unresolved D. V was shortened by 2 bases and J by 0 bases, with 11 bases between the two germline ends. This CDR3 has 16 amino acids. Germline V lookup: CDR1 MNHEY, CDR2 SVGAGI. The CDR3 bases are TGTGCCAGCAGTTACGACACCTCATTCTCCTACAATGAGCAGTTCTTC. Translated, it gives CASSYDTSFSYNEQFF.

This clonotype was seen ten or more times. This sequence joins TRBV5-4 and TRBJ1-1; perhaps TRBD1 as D (5 bases). CDR3 size: 15 residues. Germline lookup yields CDR1 SGHNT and CDR2 YYREEE (reference sequence). V shed 4 bases and J shed 3 bases, with 16 bases lying between them. The CDR3 region has the DNA TGTGCCAGCAGCCGGGTCGTTACGGGGGACACTGAAGCTTTCTTT. Protein product: CASSRVVTGDTEAFF.

This clonotype appeared many times. The chain joins TRBV2 to TRBJ1-1, with D perhaps TRBD1 (5 bases). The CDR3 is 14 amino acids. V lost 4 bases and J lost 5, with 14 bases in between. From germline, CDR1 is SNHLY and CDR2 FYNNEI. The CDR3 protein is CASSVRRGGTEAFF. The CDR3 region has the DNA TGTGCCAGCAGTGTTCGTAGGGGAGGTACTGAAGCTTTCTTT.

The table lists this clonotype with many counts. The rearrangement uses TRBV12-3 or TRBV12-4 and TRBJ2-2; TRBD2 matches 10 bases. Trimming took 7 bases from V and 1 from J; bases not matched to a gene: 3. CDR3 length: 15 residues. The chain's CDR3 is CASTASGRNTGELFF. The CDR3 DNA follows: TGTGCCAGCACCGCTAGCGGGAGGAACACCGGGGAGCTGTTTTTT.

This clonotype appeared many times. The V and J genes are TRBV7-3 and TRBJ2-7; 8 bases line up with TRBD1. Germline trimming cut 0 bases from V and 4 bases from J; bases unmatched to any gene: 5. This CDR3 has 15 residues. CDR1 is SGHTA and CDR2 is FQGTGA in the germline V gene. The CDR3 DNA is TGTGCCAGCAGCTTAACCGCAGGGGGCAGATACGAGCAGTACTTC. Amino acids: CASSLTAGGRYEQYF. The full variable domain, its missing parts supplied by reference TRBV7-3 and TRBJ2-7, is GAGVSQTPSNKVTEKGKYVELRCDPISGHTALYWYRQSLGQGPEFLIYFQGTGAADDSGLPNDRFFAVRPEGSVSTLKIQRTERGDSAVYLCASSLTAGGRYEQYFGPGTRLTVT.